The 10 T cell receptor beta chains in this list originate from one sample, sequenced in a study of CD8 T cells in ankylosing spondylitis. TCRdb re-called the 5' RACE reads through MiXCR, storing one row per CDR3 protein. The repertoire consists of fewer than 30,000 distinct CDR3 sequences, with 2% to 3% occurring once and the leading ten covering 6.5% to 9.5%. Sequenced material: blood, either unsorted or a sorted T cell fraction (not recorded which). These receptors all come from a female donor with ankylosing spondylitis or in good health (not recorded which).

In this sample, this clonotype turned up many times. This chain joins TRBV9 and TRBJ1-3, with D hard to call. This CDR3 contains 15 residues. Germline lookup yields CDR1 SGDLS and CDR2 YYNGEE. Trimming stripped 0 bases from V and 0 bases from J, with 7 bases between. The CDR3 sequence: CASSVVPVSGNTIYF. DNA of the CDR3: TGTGCCAGCAGCGTAGTGCCAGTCTCTGGAAACACCATATATTTT.

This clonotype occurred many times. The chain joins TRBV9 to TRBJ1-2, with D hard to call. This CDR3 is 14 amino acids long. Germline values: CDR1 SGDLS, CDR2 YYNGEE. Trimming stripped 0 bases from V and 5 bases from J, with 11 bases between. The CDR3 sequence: CASSVGSNPYGYTF. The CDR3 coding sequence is TGTGCCAGCAGCGTAGGGTCTAACCCGTATGGCTACACCTTC.

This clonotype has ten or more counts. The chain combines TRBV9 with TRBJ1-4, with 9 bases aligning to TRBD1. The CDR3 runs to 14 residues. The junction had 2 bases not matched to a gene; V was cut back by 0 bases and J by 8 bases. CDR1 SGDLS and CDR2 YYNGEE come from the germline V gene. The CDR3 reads CASSVEDRGEKLFF. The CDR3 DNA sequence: TGTGCCAGCAGCGTAGAGGACAGGGGCGAAAAACTGTTTTTT.

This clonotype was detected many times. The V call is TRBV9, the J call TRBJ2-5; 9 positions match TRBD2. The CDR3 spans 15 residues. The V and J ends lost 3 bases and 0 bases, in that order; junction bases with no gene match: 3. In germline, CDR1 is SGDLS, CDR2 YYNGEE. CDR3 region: CASSAGLADQETQYF. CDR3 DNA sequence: TGTGCCAGCAGCGCGGGACTAGCAGACCAAGAGACCCAGTACTTC. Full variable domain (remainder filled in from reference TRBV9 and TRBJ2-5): DSGVTQTPKHLITATGQRVTLRCSPRSGDLSVYWYQQSLDQGLQFLIQYYNGEERAKGNILERFSAQQFPDLHSELNLSSLELGDSALYFCASSAGLADQETQYFGPGTRLLVL.

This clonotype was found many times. Here the CDR3 reads CASSDGLAGGNQETQYF. The CDR3 DNA follows: TGTGCCAGCAGCGACGGACTAGCGGGGGGAAACCAAGAGACCCAGTACTTC. This chain joins TRBV9 and TRBJ2-5; TRBD2 matches 14 bases. The CDR3 is made up of 17 amino acids. V gave up 3 bases and J gave up 0 bases; unmatched junction bases: 4. In germline, CDR1 is SGDLS, CDR2 YYNGEE.

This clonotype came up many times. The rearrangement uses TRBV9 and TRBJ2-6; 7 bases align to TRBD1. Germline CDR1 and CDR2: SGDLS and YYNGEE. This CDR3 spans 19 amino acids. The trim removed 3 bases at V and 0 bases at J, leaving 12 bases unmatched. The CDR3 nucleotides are TGTGCCAGCAGCGCGGGGACAGCCCTCCGGTTCTCTGGGGCCAACGTCCTGACTTTC. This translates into CASSAGTALRFSGANVLTF.

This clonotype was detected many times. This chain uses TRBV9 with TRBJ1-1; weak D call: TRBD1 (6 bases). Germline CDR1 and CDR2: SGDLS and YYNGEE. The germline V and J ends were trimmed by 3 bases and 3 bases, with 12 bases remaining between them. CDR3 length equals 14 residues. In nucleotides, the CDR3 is TGTGCCAGCAGCGCCTGGGACACCCACACTGAAGCTTTCTTT. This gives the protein CASSAWDTHTEAFF.

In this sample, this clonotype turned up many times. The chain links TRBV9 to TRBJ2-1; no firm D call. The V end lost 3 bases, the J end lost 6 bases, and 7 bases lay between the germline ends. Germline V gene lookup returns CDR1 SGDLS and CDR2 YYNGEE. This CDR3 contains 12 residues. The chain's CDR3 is CASSETLNEQFF. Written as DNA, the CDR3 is TGTGCCAGCAGCGAAACCCTCAATGAGCAGTTCTTC.

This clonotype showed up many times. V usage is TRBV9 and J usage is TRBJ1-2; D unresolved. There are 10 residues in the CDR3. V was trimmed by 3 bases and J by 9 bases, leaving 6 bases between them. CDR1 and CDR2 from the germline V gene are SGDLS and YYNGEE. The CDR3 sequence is CASSGGSYTF. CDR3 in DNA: TGTGCCAGCAGCGGGGGAAGCTACACCTTC.

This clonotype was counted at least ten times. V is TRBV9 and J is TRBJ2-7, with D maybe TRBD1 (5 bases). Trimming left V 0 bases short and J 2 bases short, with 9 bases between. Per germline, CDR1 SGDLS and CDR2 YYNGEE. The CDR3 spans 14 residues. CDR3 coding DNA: TGTGCCAGCAGCGTAGATCAGGGCCCCTACGAGCAGTACTTC. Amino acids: CASSVDQGPYEQYF.